Below, 6 T cell receptor beta chains from the same sample are listed, as sequenced in a study of T cells in women clearing cervical HPV infection. Produced via immunoSEQ multiplex PCR; TCRdb's table is partial and in-frame only. Its listing shows fewer than 40,000 clones. The specimen was blood buffy coat. The source of these receptors is a woman aged 18 to 75 with a cervical HPV16 infection that either progressed to CIN3+ or cleared (not recorded which).

As regards this clone: The sequenced fragment ends 3 residues before the CDR3 boundary, so the rest is inferred from the germline J gene. The chain joins TRBV19 to TRBJ2-2; D may correspond to TRBD1 or TRBD2 (5 bases each). CDR3 length equals 14 residues. V was cut by 5 bases and J by 5 bases, with 12 bases left in between. Germline V gene data show CDR1 as LNHDA and CDR2 as SQIVND (reference sequence). This CDR3 is CASSEGQRTGELFF. CDR3 DNA (partial): TGTGCCAGTAGTGAGGGGCAGAGGACCGGGGAG.

Notes on this clone: The missing CDR3 end, 3 residues past where the read stops, is filled in from the germline J gene. The chain employs TRBV2 and TRBJ1-2, with 7 bases that match TRBD1. The CDR3 is 13 amino acids. Germline CDR1 reads SNHLY; CDR2 reads FYNNEI. CDR3 protein: CASSESAGGRYTF. Incomplete CDR3 DNA: TGTGCCAGCAGTGAATCAGCAGGGGGACGC.

A word on this clone: The DNA ends 3 residues before the CDR3 does, and the rest of the CDR3 is filled in from the germline J gene. The chain links TRBV5-1 to TRBJ1-5, with D possibly being TRBD1 (5 bases). Germline CDR1 SGHRS, CDR2 YFSETQ. V was cut by 4 bases and J by 7 bases, with 12 bases left in between. The CDR3 is made up of 13 amino acids. The sequenced CDR3 bases are TGCGCCAGCAGCGCTAGGGGAGAACAGCCC. Its protein is CASSARGEQP. The whole CDR3 region reads CASSARGEQPQHF.

Comments on this clone: The missing CDR3 end, 3 residues past where the read stops, is filled in from the germline J gene. This rearrangement joins TRBV5-1 to TRBJ2-3; D may be TRBD1 or TRBD2 (5 bases each). The CDR3 is 15 amino acids. V was shortened by 2 bases and J by 1 base, with 11 bases between the two germline ends. Germline V gene lookup returns CDR1 SGHRS and CDR2 YFSETQ. CDR3 bases read: TGCGCCAGCAGCTTAGAGGGGCCGCGCACAGATACG. Translating gives CASSLEGPRTDT. The full CDR3 sequence reads CASSLEGPRTDTQYF.

A note on this clone: The CDR3 goes on 3 residues after the read ends, and that part is filled in from the germline J gene. The gene calls are TRBV11-2 and TRBJ2-1; the match to TRBD2 covers 11 bases. The CDR3 runs 15 residues. From germline, CDR1 is SGHAT and CDR2 FQNNGV. The J segment lost 9 bases and the V segment lost 4 bases, leaving 8 bases of the junction unmatched. The DNA read from the CDR3 is TGTGCCAGCAGCTCGTTTAGCGGGGGGGCCAGTGAG. This codes for CASSSFSGGASE. In full, the CDR3 is CASSSFSGGASEQFF.

For this clone: The missing CDR3 end, 3 residues past where the read stops, is filled in from the germline J gene. The chain links TRBV15 to TRBJ1-4; 8 positions match TRBD1. The CDR3 runs to 16 residues. The germline V gene encodes CDR1 LNHNV and CDR2 YYDKDF (reference sequence). J was trimmed by 7 bases and V by 0 bases; bases with no gene match: 7. The covered CDR3 bases are TGTGCCACCAGCAGAGAAGGACAGGGCGAAGGTGAAAAA. The encoded protein is CATSREGQGEGEK. The full CDR3 protein reads CATSREGQGEGEKLFF.